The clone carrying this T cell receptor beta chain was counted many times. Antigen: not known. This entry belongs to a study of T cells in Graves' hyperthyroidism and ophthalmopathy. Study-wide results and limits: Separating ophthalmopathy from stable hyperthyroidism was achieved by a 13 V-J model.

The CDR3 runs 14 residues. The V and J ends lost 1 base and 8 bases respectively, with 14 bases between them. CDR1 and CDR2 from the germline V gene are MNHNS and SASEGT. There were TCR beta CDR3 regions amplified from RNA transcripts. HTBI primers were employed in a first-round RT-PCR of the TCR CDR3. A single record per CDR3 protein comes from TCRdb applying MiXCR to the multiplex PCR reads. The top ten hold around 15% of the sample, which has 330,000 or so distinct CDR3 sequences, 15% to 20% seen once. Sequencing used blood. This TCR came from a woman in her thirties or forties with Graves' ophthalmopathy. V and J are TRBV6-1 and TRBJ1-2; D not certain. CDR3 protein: CASSEVKGLRGYTF. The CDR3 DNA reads TGTGCCAGCAGTGAAGTAAAGGGATTACGAGGCTACACCTTC.